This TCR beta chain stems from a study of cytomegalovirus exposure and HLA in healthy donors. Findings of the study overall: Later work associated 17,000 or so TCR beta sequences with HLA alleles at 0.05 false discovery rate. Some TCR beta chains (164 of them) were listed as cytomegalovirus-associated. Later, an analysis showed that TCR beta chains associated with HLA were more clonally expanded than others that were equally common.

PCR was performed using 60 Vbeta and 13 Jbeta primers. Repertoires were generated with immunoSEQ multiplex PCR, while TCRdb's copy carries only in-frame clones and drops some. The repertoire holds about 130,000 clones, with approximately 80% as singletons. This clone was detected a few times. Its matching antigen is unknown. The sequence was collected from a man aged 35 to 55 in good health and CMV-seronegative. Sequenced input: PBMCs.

CDR3 amino acids: CASSAGLAVNEQFF. The CDR3 DNA is TGTGCCAGCAGCGCGGGACTAGCGGTCAATGAGCAGTTCTTC. The genes are TRBV27 and TRBJ2-1; 11 nucleotides match TRBD2. V was clipped by 6 bases and J by 6 bases; unmatched bases: 4. The CDR3 extends over 14 amino acids. CDR1 MNHEY and CDR2 SMNVEV come from the germline V gene (reference sequence).